The 27 T cell receptor beta chains presented below share a single source sample, sequenced in a study of shared clonotypes between healthy human individuals. Sequencing used immunoSEQ multiplex PCR; TCRdb keeps in-frame clones, though not all of them. Among some 2.1 million clones listed, just under 95% were seen once. Naive CD8 isolation took CD45RO-negative cells positively selected for CCR7 and excluded terminally differentiated effector memory CD45RA+ cells. The source material was naive CD8+ T cells from PBMCs. The source of these receptors is a man in his late teens or twenties in good health. Some clones in this sample may be carry-over from other donors' samples.

The V gene is TRBV11-2, the J gene TRBJ1-2, with TRBD1 identical over 9 bases. Germline V gene data show CDR1 as SGHAT and CDR2 as FQNNGV. The CDR3 consists of 14 residues. With 1 base clipped from V and 6 bases from J, the junction kept 3 bases outside the gene matches. CDR3 sequence reads: CASSLVTGGNGYTF. In DNA, the CDR3 is TGTGCCAGCAGCTTAGTAACAGGGGGCAATGGCTACACCTTC.

The chain uses TRBV4-1 and TRBJ2-7, with a weak D call TRBD2 (6 bases). V shed 1 base and J shed 0 bases, with 10 bases lying between them. This CDR3 is built from 15 residues. Germline values: CDR1 MGHRA, CDR2 YSYEKL. The CDR3 loop is CASSQGLAYSYEQYF. CDR3 DNA sequence: TGCGCCAGCAGCCAAGGGCTAGCGTACTCCTACGAGCAGTACTTC.

This clone has just one count. The chain carries TRBV27 and TRBJ2-2; 8 bases map to TRBD2. The CDR3 is made up of 17 amino acids. Germline V gene data show CDR1 as MNHEY and CDR2 as SMNVEV (reference sequence). V was pared by 4 bases and J by 6 bases, with 13 bases of the junction left unmatched. CDR3: CASSSSAGEFWPGELFF. Written as DNA, the CDR3 is TGTGCCAGCAGTTCTTCAGCGGGAGAGTTCTGGCCCGGGGAGCTGTTTTTT.

The CDR3 protein is CASSYPGLDYRETQYF. The CDR3 DNA reads TGTGCCAGCAGCTACCCGGGACTAGATTACCGAGAGACCCAGTACTTC. The V and J genes are TRBV7-9 and TRBJ2-5; 8 bases align to TRBD2. Unmatched junction bases numbered 11, after V lost 4 bases and J lost 4 bases. CDR1 is SEHNR and CDR2 is FQNEAQ in the germline V gene (reference sequence). The CDR3 contains 16 residues.

The chain joins TRBV4-1 to TRBJ2-4; D may correspond to TRBD1 or TRBD2 (6 bases each). Germline V lookup: CDR1 MGHRA, CDR2 YSYEKL. With 1 base removed from V and 3 bases from J, the gap between germline ends came to 13 bases. The CDR3 consists of 16 residues. CDR3 amino acids: CASSQATGRSKNIQYF. The CDR3 DNA is TGCGCCAGCAGCCAAGCCACAGGGAGGAGCAAAAACATTCAGTACTTC.

The chain employs TRBV9 and TRBJ2-3; weak D call: TRBD1 (5 bases). Trimming removed 4 bases from V and 5 bases from J, with 17 bases in between. CDR1 and CDR2 from the germline V gene are SGDLS and YYNGEE. The CDR3 consists of 15 residues. CDR3 protein: CASSSARVSGDTQYF. For the CDR3, the DNA is TGTGCCAGCAGCTCCGCCAGGGTTTCTGGAGATACGCAGTATTTT.

This clone was seen more than once but under ten times. This chain links TRBV6-6 with TRBJ1-1; D is possibly TRBD1 (5 bases). The CDR3 is 11 residues long. CDR1 is MNHNY and CDR2 is SVGAGI in the germline V gene (reference sequence). V was pared by 10 bases and J by 5 bases, with 11 bases between. DNA of the CDR3: TGTGCCACCTGGGACGGAACTGAAGCTTTCTTT. This codes for CATWDGTEAFF.

The rearrangement joins TRBV11-2 to TRBJ2-5, with D uncertain. The germline V gene encodes CDR1 SGHAT and CDR2 FQNNGV. The CDR3 length is 11 residues. Trimming left V 4 bases short and J 7 bases short, with 7 bases between. The CDR3 is CASSYSGTQYF. The CDR3 DNA follows: TGTGCCAGCAGCTATTCAGGGACCCAGTACTTC.

This sequence joins TRBV27 and TRBJ2-7, with D perhaps TRBD2 (6 bases). Germline V lookup: CDR1 MNHEY, CDR2 SMNVEV (reference sequence). The V gene lost 8 bases and the J gene lost 5 bases, with 19 bases spanning the gap. The CDR3 sequence is 14 residues long. Written as DNA, the CDR3 is TGTGCCAGCCGCTATGGAGGGCAGGGAAACGAGCAGTACTTC. This encodes CASRYGGQGNEQYF.

In this sample, this clone turned up once. The chain links TRBV9 to TRBJ2-1; 9 bases line up with TRBD1. This CDR3 comprises 15 residues. V gave up 4 bases and J gave up 5 bases; unmatched junction bases: 7. Germline CDR1 is SGDLS and CDR2 is YYNGEE. CDR3 residues: CASSPEGTGNNEQFF. CDR3 nucleotide sequence: TGTGCCAGCAGCCCAGAAGGGACAGGGAACAATGAGCAGTTCTTC.

In the case of this clone: The sample carries other DNA sequences with the same CDR3. The chain carries TRBV19 and TRBJ1-5, with unresolved D. The V and J ends lost 3 bases and 6 bases respectively, with 9 bases between them. The CDR3 loop spans 13 amino acids. Germline V CDR1 and CDR2: LNHDA, SQIVND (reference sequence). This CDR3 is CASSIGPGQPQHF. The CDR3, as DNA: TGTGCCAGTAGTATTGGCCCTGGTCAGCCCCAGCATTTT.

V and J are TRBV28 and TRBJ1-4; 8 bases line up with TRBD1. Germline CDR1 and CDR2: MDHEN and SYDVKM. The CDR3 length is 16 residues. V was clipped by 5 bases and J by 0 bases; unmatched bases: 5. CDR3 region: CASSLGQGTTNEKLFF. The DNA of the CDR3 is TGTGCCAGCAGTCTCGGACAGGGAACAACTAATGAAAAACTGTTTTTT.

The rearrangement uses TRBV6-5 and TRBJ1-5; D ambiguous. Germline-derived CDR1 and CDR2 are MNHEY and SVGAGI. Trimming stripped 6 bases from V and 1 base from J, with 13 bases between. The CDR3 loop spans 15 amino acids. The CDR3 nucleotides read TGTGCCAGCAGCGCAGACGGAGGAAGCAATCAGCCCCAGCATTTT. It encodes CASSADGGSNQPQHF.

A word on this clone: Other DNA sequences of this sample code for an identical CDR3. CDR3 sequence: CASSVGRTGELFF. The CDR3 DNA reads as TGTGCCAGCAGCGTAGGGAGGACCGGGGAGCTGTTTTTT. The chain has TRBV9 and TRBJ2-2, with TRBD2 as a possible D gene (5 bases). The germline V gene encodes CDR1 SGDLS and CDR2 YYNGEE. V was pared by 0 bases and J by 5 bases, with 5 bases between. The CDR3 consists of 13 residues.

The chain combines TRBV5-1 with TRBJ1-2, with D tentatively TRBD1 (5 bases). The CDR3 contains 11 residues. The germline gives CDR1 SGHRS, CDR2 YFSETQ. V shed 5 bases and J shed 6 bases, with 8 bases lying between them. The CDR3 nucleotides read TGCGCCAGCAGGACAGATGATGGCTACACCTTC. This codes for CASRTDDGYTF.

The chain recombines TRBV2 with TRBJ2-7; 7 nucleotides line up with TRBD1. Germline lookup yields CDR1 SNHLY and CDR2 FYNNEI. The length of the CDR3 is 13 residues. The V and J ends lost 2 bases and 3 bases, in that order; junction bases with no gene match: 1. The CDR3 region has the DNA TGTGCCAGCAGTGAATGGACAGGCTACGAGCAGTACTTC. Protein: CASSEWTGYEQYF.

This chain joins TRBV6-5 and TRBJ1-1; D unclear. The germline V gene encodes CDR1 MNHEY and CDR2 SVGAGI. V shed 2 bases and J shed 9 bases, with 7 bases lying between them. The CDR3 consists of 11 residues. The CDR3 DNA reads TGTGCCAGCAGTTACGGAAACCAAGCTTTCTTT. Translation: CASSYGNQAFF.

The chain carries TRBV19 and TRBJ1-1; tentative D call: TRBD1 (5 bases). This CDR3 comprises 15 residues. Per the germline V gene, CDR1 is LNHDA and CDR2 is SQIVND (reference sequence). With 3 bases removed from V and 5 bases from J, the gap between germline ends came to 16 bases. This CDR3 is CASSIHGAGGTEAFF. DNA for the CDR3: TGTGCCAGTAGTATCCATGGGGCGGGTGGAACTGAAGCTTTCTTT.

With regard to this clone: Other DNA sequences in the sample encode the same CDR3. The chain couples TRBV27 to TRBJ2-6; the D is unclear. Germline loops: CDR1 MNHEY, CDR2 SMNVEV (reference sequence). There are 14 residues in the CDR3. The V and J ends lost 5 bases and 0 bases respectively, with 5 bases between them. CDR3 sequence reads: CASSRSSGANVLTF. Written as DNA, the CDR3 is TGTGCCAGCAGTCGGAGCTCTGGGGCCAACGTCCTGACTTTC.

Concerning this clone: Other DNA sequences in this sample translate to the same CDR3. The J gene is TRBJ2-7, the V gene TRBV4-1, with TRBD1 matching over 7 bases. J was trimmed by 4 bases and V by 1 base; bases with no gene match: 4. CDR1 and CDR2 from the germline V gene are MGHRA and YSYEKL. This CDR3 has 14 residues. The CDR3, as DNA: TGCGCCAGCAGCCAAGGACAGGGTTCGTACGAGCAGTACTTC. This translates into CASSQGQGSYEQYF.

V gene TRBV15 combines with J gene TRBJ2-7; D possibly corresponds to TRBD2 (6 bases). Germline CDR1 and CDR2: LNHNV and YYDKDF (reference sequence). Trimming took 3 bases from V and 7 from J, leaving 13 bases between them. CDR3 length equals 13 residues. CDR3 nucleotide sequence: TGTGCCACCAGCAGGATAGAACGGGGGGAGCAGTACTTC. This sequence encodes CATSRIERGEQYF.

This chain uses TRBV2 with TRBJ2-7; perhaps TRBD1 as D (5 bases). The CDR3 totals 15 residues. Germline V gives CDR1 SNHLY, CDR2 FYNNEI. Trimming stripped 1 base from V and 2 bases from J, with 12 bases between. The CDR3 is CASSEGTLSTYEQYF. The CDR3 nucleotides read TGTGCCAGCAGTGAAGGGACACTTTCGACCTACGAGCAGTACTTC.

This clone came up once. V and J are TRBV28 and TRBJ1-2; D may be TRBD1 (6 bases). The germline V and J ends were trimmed by 5 bases and 10 bases, with 23 bases remaining between them. The CDR3 has 15 amino acids. The germline V gene encodes CDR1 MDHEN and CDR2 SYDVKM. The CDR3: CASSPHLGAIFAYTF. The DNA for the CDR3 is TGTGCCAGCAGTCCCCATTTGGGGGCGATTTTTGCCTACACCTTC.

The chain employs TRBV7-8 and TRBJ1-3, with D possibly TRBD1 on 6 matching bases. Germline V lookup: CDR1 SGHVS, CDR2 FQNEAQ. Trimming took off 5 bases at V and 0 bases at J, with 20 bases between the two ends. The CDR3 has 18 amino acids. CDR3: CASSENTGTRSSGNTIYF. The CDR3 DNA follows: TGTGCCAGCAGCGAAAACACCGGGACACGGAGCTCTGGAAACACCATATATTTT.

The CDR3 region is CASSQEGRVRYNEQFF. CDR3 coding DNA: TGCGCCAGCAGCCAAGAAGGGCGGGTACGCTACAATGAGCAGTTCTTC. V gene TRBV4-3 combines with J gene TRBJ2-1; weak D call: TRBD2 (5 bases). The CDR3 is 16 residues long. Germline V gene data show CDR1 as LGHNA and CDR2 as YSLEER. With 0 bases removed from V and 3 bases from J, the gap between germline ends came to 12 bases.

V and J are TRBV6-1 and TRBJ2-7; D possibly corresponds to TRBD2 (6 bases). V was cut by 6 bases and J by 2 bases, with 11 bases left in between. Per germline, CDR1 MNHNS and CDR2 SASEGT. The CDR3 loop spans 13 amino acids. The CDR3 loop is CASRGGSPYEQYF. CDR3 bases: TGTGCCAGCAGGGGGGGATCTCCCTACGAGCAGTACTTC.

The rearrangement links TRBV27 to TRBJ2-1, with a weak D call TRBD2 (6 bases). V shed 3 bases and J shed 3 bases, with 18 bases lying between them. This CDR3 contains 17 residues. Germline V gene data show CDR1 as MNHEY and CDR2 as SMNVEV (reference sequence). The CDR3, as DNA: TGTGCCAGCAGTTTCCTGACGGAACTAGCTTACTACAATGAGCAGTTCTTC. It specifies CASSFLTELAYYNEQFF.